This T cell receptor beta chain stems from a study of blood T cell repertoires in COVID-19. Study at large: Italy, Spain and the United States were the sources of the convalescent and acute COVID-19 samples. T cells, B-cell-depleted T cells, or PBMCs supplied cDNA or gDNA.

This CDR3 is built from 12 residues. Germline CDR1 and CDR2: LGHNT and FRNRAP. With 2 bases removed from V and 8 bases from J, the gap between germline ends came to 9 bases. In the original analysis: By means of reference gene primer amplification, nucleated cell counts were estimated. Profiling relied on immunoSEQ multiplex PCR, and the TCRdb table lists in-frame clones only, not all of them. D and trimming come from the DNA, and the V and J calls and clone size come from that table. The sample includes a few hundred thousand clones, approximately 88% of them seen just once. V usage is TRBV12-5 and J usage is TRBJ1-2; D call uncertain. The sample comprised peripheral blood. The sequence was collected from a woman in her twenties or thirties with COVID-19, enrolled during active disease. CDR3 sequence (DNA): TGTGCTAGTGGTTTGCTGACCGGGGGCTACACCTTC. Translating gives CASGLLTGGYTF.